This TCR beta chain was observed in a study of blood T cells in healthy people across ages. Notes on the study in general: Versus aged donors, long-lived donors had higher diversity and more naive CD4+ cells.

CDR3 length equals 14 residues. The V gene's germline CDR1 is SGHRS and CDR2 YFSETQ. V gave up 6 bases and J gave up 5 bases, with 17 bases separating them. This clonotype was recorded at least ten times. Antigen: not known. A second roughly 6 to 12 cycle PCR used barcoded and J-beta primers. Each CDR3 protein gets one entry after TCRdb re-called the 5' RACE reads with MiXCR. In the table there are approximately 810,000 distinct CDR3 sequences, more than 25% of which are singletons. What was sequenced was blood. This sequence was found in a woman aged 80 or over in good health. The rearrangement joins TRBV5-1 to TRBJ1-1, with D perhaps TRBD1 (5 bases). This CDR3 reads CASTKLGGSTEAFF. CDR3 nucleotide sequence: TGCGCCAGCACGAAACTGGGGGGGTCAACTGAAGCTTTCTTT.